One and the same sample provided the 15 T cell receptor beta chains below, sequenced in a study of identical twins. A single record per CDR3 protein comes from TCRdb applying MiXCR to the 5' RACE reads. This table holds a few hundred thousand distinct CDR3 sequences, 9.5% to 15% found once. These data are also associated with another study on yellow fever vaccine responses in identical twins.

The specimen was memory (CD45RO+) T cells sorted from blood. Receptors originate from a woman in her late teens or twenties in good health.

V gene TRBV5-6 combines with J gene TRBJ2-7; 9 nucleotides line up with TRBD1. The CDR3 is 15 amino acids. Germline trimming cut 3 bases from V and 8 bases from J; bases unmatched to any gene: 12. The V gene's germline CDR1 is SGHDT and CDR2 YYEEEE. The CDR3 loop is CASSSRTGDLRKQYF. CDR3 DNA sequence: TGTGCCAGCAGCTCGCGGACAGGGGACCTACGAAAGCAGTACTTC.

This clonotype appeared a few times. The chain employs TRBV7-2 and TRBJ2-7, with D possibly matching TRBD1 (5 bases). Trimming stripped 3 bases from V and 0 bases from J, with 15 bases between. The CDR3 is made up of 16 amino acids. Germline V gene data show CDR1 as SGHTA and CDR2 as FQGNSA. The CDR3: CASSFSGAGTSYEQYF. The DNA for the CDR3 is TGTGCCAGCAGCTTCAGTGGGGCAGGAACCTCCTACGAGCAGTACTTC.

The genes are TRBV4-1 and TRBJ2-1; TRBD2 matches at 12 bases. Germline CDR1 and CDR2: MGHRA and YSYEKL. The CDR3 is made up of 17 amino acids. V lost 0 bases and J lost 7; bases outside the gene matches: 7. The CDR3: CASSQEPTSGRWNEQFF. CDR3 coding DNA: TGCGCCAGCAGCCAAGAACCGACTAGCGGGAGATGGAATGAGCAGTTCTTC.

The CDR3 coding sequence is TGTGCCAGTAGTATATCAGGTCAAGAGACCCAGTACTTC. This gives the protein CASSISGQETQYF. V gene TRBV19 combines with J gene TRBJ2-5; D gene uncertain. Trimming cost V 2 bases and J 2 bases, with 6 bases left between them. Looked up from germline, CDR1 is LNHDA and CDR2 is SQIVND (reference sequence). The CDR3 runs to 13 residues.

The V call is TRBV20-1, the J call TRBJ2-7; D remains unclear. Germline V gene lookup returns CDR1 DFQATT and CDR2 SNEGSKA (reference sequence). The V and J ends lost 6 bases and 7 bases respectively, with 19 bases between them. The CDR3 extends over 13 amino acids. The CDR3 nucleotides are TGCAGTGCCCCTGAGCAGCTAGTTGGGGAGCAGTACTTC. It is translated as CSAPEQLVGEQYF.

This chain uses TRBV20-1 with TRBJ2-1; 7 bases match TRBD1. Trimming removed 6 bases from V and 2 bases from J; junction bases left unmatched: 7. The germline V gene has CDR1 DFQATT and CDR2 SNEGSKA (reference sequence). The CDR3 consists of 14 residues. CDR3 region: CSAGTGEAYNEQFF. The CDR3 DNA sequence: TGCAGTGCCGGAACAGGGGAAGCCTACAATGAGCAGTTCTTC.

This clonotype occurred a few times. The V gene is TRBV29-1, the J gene TRBJ2-7; the D gene is possibly TRBD1 (6 bases). Germline CDR1 and CDR2: SQVTM and ANQGSEA. The CDR3 spans 12 residues. Trimming removed 6 bases from V and 3 bases from J, with 12 bases in between. CDR3 region: CSVTTGYYEQYF. The CDR3 DNA sequence: TGCAGCGTCACTACAGGGTACTACGAGCAGTACTTC.

The chain recombines TRBV27 with TRBJ2-3; a weak D match, TRBD1 (5 bases). Between the trimmed V and J ends, which lost 5 bases and 1 base, there was a span of 13 bases. CDR1 is MNHEY, CDR2 SMNVEV, per germline (reference sequence). The CDR3 has 15 amino acids. The chain's CDR3 is CASSISQGRTDTQYF. The CDR3 DNA follows: TGTGCCAGCAGTATTTCCCAGGGCCGCACAGATACGCAGTATTTT.

The gene calls are TRBV9 and TRBJ1-5; D unclear. Trimming stripped 4 bases from V and 3 bases from J, with 11 bases between. The CDR3 runs to 14 residues. Germline V gene sequence: CDR1 SGDLS, CDR2 YYNGEE. This chain's CDR3 is CASSLTPYNQPQHF. CDR3 coding DNA: TGTGCCAGCAGCCTAACCCCTTACAATCAGCCCCAGCATTTT.

Only a few counts were recorded for this clonotype. The chain joins TRBV29-1 to TRBJ2-5; perhaps TRBD1 as D (6 bases). CDR1 is SQVTM and CDR2 is ANQGSEA in the germline V gene. This CDR3 spans 13 amino acids. The V and J ends lost 6 bases and 5 bases respectively, with 16 bases between them. The CDR3 sequence: CSVSKTGRETQYF. The CDR3 DNA is TGCAGCGTCTCCAAGACAGGACGGGAGACCCAGTACTTC.

This clonotype occurred a few times. This chain's CDR3 is CASIPLEGGLAYNEQFF. Here the CDR3 DNA reads TGTGCCAGCATCCCACTGGAGGGGGGTCTGGCCTACAATGAGCAGTTCTTC. J is TRBJ2-1 and V is TRBV6-1; D may be TRBD1 or TRBD2 (6 bases each). V lost 7 bases to trimming and J lost 2 bases, with 21 bases between them. There are 17 residues in the CDR3. Germline V gives CDR1 MNHNS, CDR2 SASEGT.

This clonotype was recorded at least ten times. The chain links TRBV7-9 to TRBJ2-5, with 7 bases fitting TRBD2. Trimming took 2 bases from V and 3 from J; bases not matched to a gene: 6. The germline V gene has CDR1 SEHNR and CDR2 FQNEAQ (reference sequence). The CDR3 totals 15 residues. This chain's CDR3 is CASSLLGRGEETQYF. The DNA for the CDR3 is TGTGCCAGCAGCTTATTGGGACGGGGGGAAGAGACCCAGTACTTC.

The V call is TRBV7-8, the J call TRBJ1-6; TRBD1 agrees at 7 bases. V shed 1 base and J 0 bases; nucleotides not matched to a gene: 6. The CDR3 sequence is 18 residues long. Germline CDR1 and CDR2: SGHVS and FQNEAQ. This CDR3 reads CASSLDGTESSYNSPLHF. CDR3 DNA: TGTGCCAGCAGCTTAGACGGGACAGAAAGCTCCTATAATTCACCCCTCCACTTT.

CDR3: CASSQGPGANVLTF. DNA of the CDR3: TGCGCCAGCAGCCAAGGGCCTGGGGCCAACGTCCTGACTTTC. The V and J genes are TRBV4-3 and TRBJ2-6; D remains ambiguous. V shed 1 base and J shed 2 bases, with 3 bases lying between them. This CDR3 has 14 residues. Germline V gene sequence: CDR1 LGHNA, CDR2 YSLEER.

Many counts were recorded for this clonotype. The chain recombines TRBV7-9 with TRBJ1-1; D is unclear. In germline, CDR1 is SEHNR, CDR2 FQNEAQ (reference sequence). This CDR3 is built from 15 residues. Trimming removed 0 bases at V and 1 base at J, with 9 bases between. Written as DNA, the CDR3 is TGTGCCAGCAGCTTAGCCGCAGGAGGGAACACTGAAGCTTTCTTT. It yields the protein CASSLAAGGNTEAFF.